The rows below give T cell receptor beta chains drawn from one sample of a study of CD8 T cells in ankylosing spondylitis. TCRdb analysed the 5' RACE reads with MiXCR anew, one entry per CDR3 protein. The sample includes under 950,000 distinct CDR3 sequences, under 20% of them seen just once. Sequenced material: blood, either unsorted or a sorted T cell fraction (not recorded which). The receptors derive from a male donor with ankylosing spondylitis. The CDR3 runs from the conserved cysteine through the conserved F or W. A D gene is named only where the DNA matches it firmly. Part of the rows lack a size; the others show once, few, many or a class for expanded clones.

v_call	clone_size	j_call	d_call	cdr3_nt	cdr3_aa
TRBV24-1	-	TRBJ2-3	TRBD1	TGTGCCACCAGTGCCTACGGGACAGAACGCACAGATACGCAGTATTTT	CATSAYGTERTDTQYF
TRBV11-2	-	TRBJ2-2	-	TGTGCCAGCAGCTTAAGGGAGCCAGCGAACACCGGGGAGCTGTTTTTT	CASSLREPANTGELFF
TRBV27	-	TRBJ2-7	-	TGTGCCAGCAGTTTAGGTGGAGGGGGCCCCTACGAGCAGTACTTC	CASSLGGGGPYEQYF
TRBV24-1	-	TRBJ2-1	-	TGTGCCACCAGTGACTCGATCATCAATGAGCAGTTCTTC	CATSDSIINEQFF
TRBV12-3/TRBV12-4	few	TRBJ1-6	-	TGTGCCAGCAGCACGGACGTATCTAATTCACCCCTCCACTTT	CASSTDVSNSPLHF
TRBV20-1	-	TRBJ2-5	-	TGCAGTGCTAGATCCCTGTGGGAGACCCAGTACTTC	CSARSLWETQYF
TRBV5-1	-	TRBJ1-6	-	TGCGCCAGCAGCACCCTTCCTGATACGGCTTCACCCCTCCACTTT	CASSTLPDTASPLHF
TRBV12-3/TRBV12-4	-	TRBJ2-1	-	TGTGCCAGCACCCCGGGATTAGCGACCTCCTACAATGAGCAGTTCTTC	CASTPGLATSYNEQFF
TRBV29-1	-	TRBJ1-1	-	TGCAGCGTTGGGGGGGGCTCAGGCGAAGCTTTCTTT	CSVGGGSGEAFF
TRBV3-1	few	TRBJ1-1	-	TGTGCCAGCAGCCGGTTGCGGGGCACTGAAGCTTTCTTT	CASSRLRGTEAFF
TRBV12-3/TRBV12-4	-	TRBJ2-1	-	TGTGCCAGCAGTTTGGGTCTAGAGAATAATGAGCAGTTCTTC	CASSLGLENNEQFF
TRBV6-2/TRBV6-3	few	TRBJ2-1	TRBD2	TGTGCCAGCAGTTACTTAGCGGGAGCCAATGAGCAGTTCTTC	CASSYLAGANEQFF
TRBV5-1	-	TRBJ2-1	TRBD1	TGCGCCAGCACACCACAGGGGAGCTCCTACAATGAGCAGTTCTTC	CASTPQGSSYNEQFF
TRBV7-9	few	TRBJ2-5	-	TGTGCCAGCAGCTTAGCGCTAGAGGAAGAAGAGACCCAGTACTTC	CASSLALEEEETQYF
TRBV7-9	few	TRBJ2-4	-	TGTGCCAGCAGCTCACCACCCGGCGGCGAAAAGAAAAACATTCAGTACTTC	CASSSPPGGEKKNIQYF
TRBV29-1	few	TRBJ2-7	TRBD2	TGCAGCGTTGGCGTCCCCGGACTAGCGGGAATCGATTGGCAGTACTTC	CSVGVPGLAGIDWQYF
TRBV2	few	TRBJ1-1	TRBD1	TGTGCCAGCAGTGATACAAACAGCGACAGGGCGAACACTGAAGCTTTCTTT	CASSDTNSDRANTEAFF
TRBV4-2	few	TRBJ2-3	-	TGTGCCAGCAGCCAAGTCGTGGCTCGCGAGGGTGGAGATACGCAGTATTTT	CASSQVVAREGGDTQYF
TRBV5-1	-	TRBJ2-3	TRBD1	TGCGCCAGCAGAACCGGGACAGGGGCTGCAGATACGCAGTATTTT	CASRTGTGAADTQYF
TRBV7-3	few	TRBJ2-2	TRBD2	TGTGCCAGCAGCTTAATCGCGGGGGAAACCGGGGAGCTGTTTTTT	CASSLIAGETGELFF
TRBV12-3/TRBV12-4	-	TRBJ1-2	TRBD1	TGTGCCAGCAGCGACAGGGTATGGTACGGCTACACCTTC	CASSDRVWYGYTF
TRBV7-2	-	TRBJ2-3	TRBD1	TGTGCCAGCAGCTTAACAGGGGGCCACGCAGATACGCAGTATTTT	CASSLTGGHADTQYF